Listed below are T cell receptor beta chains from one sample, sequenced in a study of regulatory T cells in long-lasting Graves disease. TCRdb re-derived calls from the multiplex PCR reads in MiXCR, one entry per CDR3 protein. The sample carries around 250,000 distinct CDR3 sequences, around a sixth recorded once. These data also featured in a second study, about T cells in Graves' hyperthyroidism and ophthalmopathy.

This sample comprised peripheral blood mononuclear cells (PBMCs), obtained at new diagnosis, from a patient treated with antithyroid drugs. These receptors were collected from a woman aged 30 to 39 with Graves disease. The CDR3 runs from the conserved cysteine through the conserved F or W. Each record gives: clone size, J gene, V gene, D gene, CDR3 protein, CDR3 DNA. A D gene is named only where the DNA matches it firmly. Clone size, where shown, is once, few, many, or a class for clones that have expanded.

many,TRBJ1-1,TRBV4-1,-,CASSQGGRNTEAFF,TGCGCCAGCAGCCAGGGAGGACGGAACACTGAAGCTTTCTTT
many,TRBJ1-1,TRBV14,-,CASSLSRRLGATEAFF,TGTGCCAGCAGCCTTTCTAGACGGCTGGGTGCCACTGAAGCTTTCTTT
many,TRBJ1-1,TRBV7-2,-,CASSRDPQNTEAFF,TGTGCCAGCAGCCGCGACCCCCAGAACACTGAAGCTTTCTTT
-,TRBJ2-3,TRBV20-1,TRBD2,CSAMGLVRGGLTDTQYF,TGCAGTGCTATGGGGTTGGTGCGGGGGGGCCTCACAGATACGCAGTATTTT
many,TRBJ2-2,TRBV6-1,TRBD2,CASRAITGAGGEITGELFF,TGTGCCAGCAGAGCGATTACGGGGGCGGGGGGCGAAATCACCGGGGAGCTGTTTTTT
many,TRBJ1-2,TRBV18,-,CASSPTEGYGYTF,TGTGCCAGCTCGCCGACGGAGGGCTATGGCTACACCTTC
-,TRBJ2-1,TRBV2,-,CATTFSAYNEQFF,TGTGCCACCACCTTTAGCGCCTACAATGAGCAGTTCTTC
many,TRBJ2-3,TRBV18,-,CASLLYPSTDTQYF,TGTGCCAGCTTACTCTATCCCAGCACAGATACGCAGTATTTT
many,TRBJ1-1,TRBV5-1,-,CASRVAGMNTEAFF,TGCGCCAGCAGGGTGGCAGGAATGAACACTGAAGCTTTCTTT
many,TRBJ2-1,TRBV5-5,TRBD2,CASSLQRGGNEQFF,TGTGCCAGCAGCTTGCAGCGGGGGGGCAATGAGCAGTTCTTC
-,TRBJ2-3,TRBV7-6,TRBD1,CASSRQGAGIADTQYF,TGTGCCAGCAGCCGACAGGGGGCAGGGATCGCAGATACGCAGTATTTT
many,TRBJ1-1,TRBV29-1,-,CSVPKNTEAFF,TGCAGCGTTCCCAAGAACACTGAAGCTTTCTTT
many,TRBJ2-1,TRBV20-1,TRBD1,CSASQGGPYNEQFF,TGCAGTGCTTCACAGGGGGGCCCTTACAATGAGCAGTTCTTC
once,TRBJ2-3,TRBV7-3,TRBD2,CASSALMTSGKTDTRYF,TGTGCCAGCAGCGCCCTTATGACTAGCGGGAAAACAGATACGCGGTATTTT
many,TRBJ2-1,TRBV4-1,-,CASSQGLRGPYNEQFF,TGCGCCAGCAGCCAAGGTTTGCGCGGCCCCTACAATGAGCAGTTCTTC
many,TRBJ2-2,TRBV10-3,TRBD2,CAISESGGAYTGELFF,TGTGCCATCAGTGAGTCCGGGGGGGCTTACACCGGGGAGCTGTTTTTT
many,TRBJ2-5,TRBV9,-,CASSPRGHQETQYF,TGTGCCAGCAGCCCCAGGGGACACCAAGAGACCCAGTACTTC
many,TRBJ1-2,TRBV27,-,CASSLSGEGGYTF,TGTGCCAGCAGTTTATCGGGGGAGGGGGGCTACACCTTC
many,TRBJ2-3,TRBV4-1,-,CASSQAWSTDTQYF,TGCGCCAGCAGCCAAGCCTGGAGCACAGATACGCAATATTTT
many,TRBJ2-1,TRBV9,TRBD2,CASNGGANEQFF,TGTGCCAGCAACGGGGGGGCCAATGAGCAGTTCTTC
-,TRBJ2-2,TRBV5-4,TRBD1,CASSFMKGADTGELFF,TGTGCCAGCAGCTTTATGAAGGGGGCAGACACCGGGGAGCTGTTTTTT
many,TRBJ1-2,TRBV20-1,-,CSASWGAGGYTF,TGCAGTGCTAGCTGGGGGGCAGGGGGCTACACCTTC
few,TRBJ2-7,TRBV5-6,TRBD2,CASSFGTSGSYEQYF,TGTGCCAGCAGCTTTGGGACTAGCGGCTCCTACGAGCAGTACTTC
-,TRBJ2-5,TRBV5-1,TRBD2,CASSKPREGPSQETQYF,TGCGCCAGCAGCAAACCGAGGGAGGGCCCTTCCCAAGAGACCCAGTACTTC
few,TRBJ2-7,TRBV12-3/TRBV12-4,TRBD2,CASSLGSGGYEQYF,TGTGCCAGCAGTTTAGGTAGCGGGGGCTACGAGCAGTACTTC
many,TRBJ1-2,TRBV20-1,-,CSAGRQGRGYGYTF,TGCAGTGCTGGACGGCAGGGGCGAGGGTATGGCTACACCTTC
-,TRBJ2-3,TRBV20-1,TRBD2,CSAYRLAGGDTQYF,TGCAGTGCCTATCGACTAGCGGGGGGAGATACGCAGTATTTT
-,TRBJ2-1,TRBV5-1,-,CASSGKLDHSYNEQFF,TGCGCCAGCAGCGGGAAACTAGACCACTCCTACAATGAGCAGTTCTTC